The next 3 T cell receptor beta chains were all read from a single sample in a study of blood T cell repertoires in COVID-19. Data came from immunoSEQ multiplex PCR; TCRdb stores just in-frame clones and leaves some out. The sample includes 200,000 to 300,000 clones, more than 75% of them seen just once. Sequencing was done on a sample of PBMCs or T cells enriched from blood (not recorded which). These receptor sequences come from a woman between 18 and 30 years old who had recovered from COVID-19.

The chain recombines TRBV13 with TRBJ2-5; TRBD2 is a possible D gene (5 bases). Germline lookup yields CDR1 PRHDT and CDR2 FYEKMQ (reference sequence). This CDR3 spans 16 amino acids. Deletions cut 3 bases from V and 4 bases from J, with 18 bases between. The CDR3 nucleotides read TGTGCCAGCAGCTTCTCAGGAGCCGGGGATAGAGAGACCCAGTACTTC. The encoded protein is CASSFSGAGDRETQYF.

V gene TRBV5-6 combines with J gene TRBJ2-7; D not resolved. Trimming removed 4 bases at V and 2 bases at J, with 19 bases between. The germline CDR1 and CDR2 sequences are SGHDT and YYEEEE. The CDR3 runs 16 residues. The chain's CDR3 is CASSHHGKYRPYEQYF. The DNA of the CDR3 is TGTGCCAGCAGCCACCACGGCAAGTACAGACCCTACGAGCAGTACTTC.

The chain combines TRBV29-1 with TRBJ1-1, with 7 bases identical to TRBD1. The V gene end was trimmed by 0 bases and the J gene end by 11 bases; junction bases not matched to a gene: 3. CDR1 and CDR2 (germline): SQVTM, ANQGSEA. There are 11 residues in the CDR3. The CDR3 spells CSVEEGQRAFF. The CDR3 nucleotides read TGCAGCGTTGAAGAGGGACAGAGGGCTTTCTTT.